What follows describes a single TCR beta chain. The study assigned cohorts using participant-reported clinical history. The CDR3 spans 14 residues. Trimming pared 4 bases from V and 1 base from J, leaving 8 bases between. Germline CDR1 SGHTA, CDR2 FQGNSA. Assay used: immunoSEQ multiplex PCR; TCRdb lists only in-frame clones, some missing. This table holds about 270,000 clones, around 93% found once. This entry comes from a study of blood T cell repertoires in COVID-19. On the study more broadly: Sites in the United States, Italy and Spain provided acute and convalescent COVID-19 samples.

Source material: PBMCs or T cells enriched from blood (not recorded which). The gene calls are TRBV7-2 and TRBJ1-3; tentative D call: TRBD1 (5 bases). The sequence was collected from a man in his forties who had been exposed to COVID-19. The CDR3 protein is CASSSPGSGNTIYF. CDR3 nucleotides: TGTGCCAGCAGCTCCCCAGGGTCTGGAAACACCATATATTTT.